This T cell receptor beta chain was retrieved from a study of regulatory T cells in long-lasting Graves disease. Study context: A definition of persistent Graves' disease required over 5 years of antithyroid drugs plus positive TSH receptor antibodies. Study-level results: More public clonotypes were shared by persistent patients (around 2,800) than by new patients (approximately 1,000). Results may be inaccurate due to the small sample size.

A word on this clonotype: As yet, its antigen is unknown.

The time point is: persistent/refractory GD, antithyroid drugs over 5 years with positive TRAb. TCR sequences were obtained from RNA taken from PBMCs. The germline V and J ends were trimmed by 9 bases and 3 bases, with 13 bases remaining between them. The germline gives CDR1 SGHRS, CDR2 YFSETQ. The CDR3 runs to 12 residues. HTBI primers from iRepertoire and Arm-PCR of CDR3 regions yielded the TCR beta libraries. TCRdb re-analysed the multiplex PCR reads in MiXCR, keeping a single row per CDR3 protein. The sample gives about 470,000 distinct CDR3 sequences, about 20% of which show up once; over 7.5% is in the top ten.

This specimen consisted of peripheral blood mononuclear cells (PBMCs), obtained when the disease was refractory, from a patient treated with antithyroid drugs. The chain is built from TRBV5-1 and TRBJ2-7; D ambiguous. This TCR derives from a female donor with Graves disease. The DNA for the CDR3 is TGCGCCACTCACGGACCGTTCTACGAGCAGTACTTC. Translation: CATHGPFYEQYF.